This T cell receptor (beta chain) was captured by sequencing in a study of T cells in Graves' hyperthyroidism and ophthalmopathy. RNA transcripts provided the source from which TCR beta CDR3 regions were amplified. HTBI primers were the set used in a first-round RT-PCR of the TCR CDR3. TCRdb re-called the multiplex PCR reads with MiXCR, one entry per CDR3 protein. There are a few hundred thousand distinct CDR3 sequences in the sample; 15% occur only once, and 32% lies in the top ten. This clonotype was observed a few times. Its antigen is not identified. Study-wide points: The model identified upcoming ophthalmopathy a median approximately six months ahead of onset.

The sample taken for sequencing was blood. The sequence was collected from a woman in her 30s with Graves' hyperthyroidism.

For the CDR3, the DNA is TGTGCCAGCAGTTACCCCGGACAGGGGGCATCCGGGGAGCTGTTTTTT. Protein: CASSYPGQGASGELFF. The rearrangement links TRBV6-5 to TRBJ2-2; TRBD1 agrees at 11 bases. Germline CDR1 is MNHEY and CDR2 is SVGAGI. The V and J ends lost 2 bases and 6 bases, in that order; junction bases with no gene match: 5. The CDR3 consists of 16 residues.